This passage covers 24 T cell receptor beta chains from one sample sequenced in a study of cytomegalovirus exposure and HLA in healthy donors. PCR involved 60 Vbeta and 13 Jbeta primers. Repertoires were generated with immunoSEQ multiplex PCR, while TCRdb's copy carries only in-frame clones and drops some. The table includes about 190,000 clones, roughly 80% detected once. The specimen was PBMCs. The source is a man between 40 and 49 years old in good health and CMV-seropositive.

With respect to this clone: One end of the junction fails to match germline, which may point to a read error. This specimen includes other DNA sequences encoding the same CDR3. As DNA, the CDR3 is TGTGCCAGCAGCCAACGACAGGGTGCTAGCACGGATACGCAGTATTTT. The encoded protein is CASSQRQGASTDTQYF. The chain joins TRBV11-1 to TRBJ2-3; 7 bases align to TRBD1. The CDR3 length is 16 residues. Germline CDR1 SGHAT, CDR2 FQDESV (reference sequence).

CDR3 residues: CASSLSASGASTGELFF. In DNA form, the CDR3 reads TGCGCCAGCAGCTTGTCGGCTAGCGGGGCTTCCACCGGGGAGCTGTTTTTT. V gene TRBV5-1 combines with J gene TRBJ2-2; 9 positions agree with TRBD2. The CDR3 consists of 17 residues. The germline V gene has CDR1 SGHRS and CDR2 YFSETQ. J lost 4 bases, V lost 1 base, and 8 bases had no gene match.

The chain employs TRBV6-6 and TRBJ2-5, with a tentative D call TRBD1 (6 bases). The CDR3 spans 13 residues. Germline V gene sequence: CDR1 MNHNY, CDR2 SVGAGI (reference sequence). Trimming pared 5 bases from V and 6 bases from J, leaving 13 bases between. For the CDR3, the DNA is TGTGCCAGCAGTATACAGGGTACGCAGACCCAGTACTTC. The encoded protein is CASSIQGTQTQYF.

The J gene is TRBJ2-1, the V gene TRBV5-1; D may be TRBD1 (5 bases). Trimming removed 6 bases from V and 7 bases from J, with 14 bases in between. Germline values: CDR1 SGHRS, CDR2 YFSETQ. This CDR3 has 13 residues. This chain's CDR3 is CASNLGVMNEQFF. Written as DNA, the CDR3 is TGCGCCAGCAACCTAGGGGTGATGAATGAGCAGTTCTTC.

V is TRBV28 and J is TRBJ2-7, with 9 bases matching TRBD1. From germline, CDR1 is MDHEN and CDR2 SYDVKM. V lost 6 bases to trimming and J lost 4 bases; unmatched junction nucleotides: 16. The CDR3 length is 17 residues. CDR3 DNA: TGTGCCAGCAGACCCCCTCTCCGGGACAGGGCATCATACGAGCAGTACTTC. It specifies CASRPPLRDRASYEQYF.

The CDR3, as DNA: TGTGCCAGTAGCACGGCGGGAGGTCGAGCTTTCTTT. Translating gives CASSTAGGRAFF. V and J are TRBV19 and TRBJ1-1; unclear D gene. Germline CDR1 LNHDA, CDR2 SQIVND (reference sequence). V gave up 6 bases and J gave up 10 bases, with 15 bases separating them. This CDR3 comprises 12 residues.

The chain's CDR3 is CASSVIPGPTNEKLFF. In DNA form, the CDR3 reads TGTGCCAGCTCAGTCATACCAGGTCCAACTAATGAAAAACTGTTTTTT. The chain uses TRBV18 and TRBJ1-4; D call uncertain. Germline-derived CDR1 and CDR2 are KGHSH and LQKENI. The V and J ends lost 5 bases and 0 bases respectively, with 13 bases between them. This CDR3 is built from 16 residues.

The chain employs TRBV6-1 and TRBJ1-5; TRBD1 matches 8 bases. Germline lookup yields CDR1 MNHNS and CDR2 SASEGT. V dropped 6 bases and J dropped 2; count of bases not matched to a gene: 6. The CDR3 loop spans 15 amino acids. CDR3: CASRATGGGNQPQHF. DNA of the CDR3: TGTGCCAGCAGGGCAACAGGGGGTGGCAATCAGCCCCAGCATTTT.

The V call is TRBV6-6, the J call TRBJ1-4, with D possibly matching TRBD1 (6 bases). V lost 6 bases to trimming and J lost 8 bases, with 19 bases between them. The CDR3 has 15 amino acids. Germline CDR1 is MNHNY and CDR2 is SVGAGI (reference sequence). The CDR3 spells CASSSGASAVEKLFF. CDR3 in DNA: TGTGCCAGCAGCTCAGGGGCCTCTGCGGTCGAAAAACTGTTTTTT.

The sample holds a few counts of this clone. V gene TRBV9 combines with J gene TRBJ2-1; 8 bases line up with TRBD2. The CDR3 is 14 amino acids. CDR1 is SGDLS and CDR2 is YYNGEE in the germline V gene. The ends lost 0 bases at V and 7 bases at J; junction bases unmatched: 3. The CDR3 bases are TGTGCCAGCAGCGTAGGGATAGCGGGGAATGAGCAGTTCTTC. Protein product: CASSVGIAGNEQFF. The variable domain in full, completed from reference TRBV9 and TRBJ2-1, reads DSGVTQTPKHLITATGQRVTLRCSPRSGDLSVYWYQQSLDQGLQFLIQYYNGEERAKGNILERFSAQQFPDLHSELNLSSLELGDSALYFCASSVGIAGNEQFFGPGTRLTVL.

The sample holds a few counts of this clone. The V and J genes are TRBV4-3 and TRBJ1-4; D uncertain. There are 14 residues in the CDR3. Germline lookup yields CDR1 LGHNA and CDR2 YSLEER. The V and J ends lost 2 bases and 4 bases respectively, with 8 bases between them. The CDR3 loop reads CASSQTQLNEKLFF. The CDR3 bases are TGCGCCAGCAGCCAAACACAGCTTAATGAAAAACTGTTTTTT.

V gene TRBV29-1 combines with J gene TRBJ2-7; a weak D match, TRBD1 (5 bases). Trimming took 6 bases from V and 2 from J, leaving 14 bases between them. The germline CDR1 and CDR2 sequences are SQVTM and ANQGSEA. The CDR3 sequence is 13 residues long. In nucleotides, the CDR3 is TGCAGCGTCCGCATGCCAGGGACCTACGAGCAGTACTTC. This codes for CSVRMPGTYEQYF.

The chain couples TRBV6-5 to TRBJ2-3; tentative D call: TRBD1 (6 bases). V lost 4 bases to trimming and J lost 5 bases, with 10 bases between them. The germline V gene has CDR1 MNHEY and CDR2 SVGAGI. This CDR3 spans 13 amino acids. The CDR3 loop is CASSSRGLDTQYF. CDR3 in DNA: TGTGCCAGCAGTTCCAGGGGATTAGATACGCAGTATTTT.

This chain links TRBV19 with TRBJ2-4; 9 bases align to TRBD1. The V gene's germline CDR1 is LNHDA and CDR2 SQIVND (reference sequence). The CDR3 length is 13 residues. V gave up 6 bases and J gave up 7 bases; unmatched junction bases: 4. The CDR3: CASRTTGGNIQYF. The CDR3 DNA follows: TGTGCCAGTAGGACAACAGGGGGCAACATTCAGTACTTC.

This chain connects TRBV10-3 to TRBJ1-2; perhaps TRBD1 as D (5 bases). V lost 0 bases to trimming and J lost 8 bases, with 19 bases between them. Germline values: CDR1 ENHRY, CDR2 SYGVKD. There are 16 residues in the CDR3. In nucleotides, the CDR3 is TGTGCCATCAGTGAGTCGAATAGGGGAAGTGTTATCGGCTACACCTTC. Protein: CAISESNRGSVIGYTF.

This chain joins TRBV19 and TRBJ2-1; 7 bases fit TRBD1. V shed 11 bases and J 0 bases; nucleotides not matched to a gene: 16. CDR3 length: 17 amino acids. Germline values: CDR1 LNHDA, CDR2 SQIVND (reference sequence). CDR3 sequence reads: CAWTGKGDFSSYNEQFF. The DNA for the CDR3 is TGTGCCTGGACAGGCAAAGGGGATTTCAGCTCCTACAATGAGCAGTTCTTC.

This clone came up once. The CDR3 is CASSDTGGDTQYF. The DNA for the CDR3 is TGTGCCAGCAGCGATACAGGGGGAGATACGCAGTATTTT. The chain joins TRBV7-9 to TRBJ2-3, with 8 bases matching TRBD1. This CDR3 region has 13 residues. CDR1 is SEHNR and CDR2 is FQNEAQ in the germline V gene (reference sequence). V was pared by 5 bases and J by 5 bases, with 3 bases of the junction left unmatched.

This chain joins TRBV27 and TRBJ2-7; 10 nucleotides agree with TRBD2. This CDR3 spans 15 amino acids. From germline, CDR1 is MNHEY and CDR2 SMNVEV (reference sequence). J lost 4 bases, V lost 3 bases, and 6 bases had no gene match. The CDR3 here is CASSFQASGGYEQYF. CDR3 DNA: TGTGCCAGCAGTTTCCAGGCTAGCGGGGGTTACGAGCAGTACTTC.

The rearrangement uses TRBV7-9 and TRBJ1-1, with D possibly TRBD1 on 6 matching bases. V lost 5 bases to trimming and J lost 1 base, with 14 bases between them. Germline CDR1 and CDR2: SEHNR and FQNEAQ (reference sequence). This CDR3 region has 15 residues. CDR3 amino acids: CASSNRALWNTEAFF. As DNA, the CDR3 is TGTGCCAGCAGCAACAGGGCCCTATGGAACACTGAAGCTTTCTTT.

The chain is built from TRBV11-1 and TRBJ2-6, with D perhaps matching TRBD2 (5 bases). CDR3 length: 15 amino acids. The ends were cut back, 5 bases at V and 2 bases at J, with 10 bases in the middle. Germline loops: CDR1 SGHAT, CDR2 FQDESV (reference sequence). For the CDR3, the DNA is TGTGCCAGCAGCATCGCTAGCACTGGGGCCAACGTCCTGACTTTC. It codes for CASSIASTGANVLTF.

This clone turned up a few times. The chain links TRBV7-2 to TRBJ2-5, with 11 bases lining up with TRBD1. The CDR3 loop spans 15 amino acids. Germline trimming cut 5 bases from V and 4 bases from J; bases unmatched to any gene: 6. Germline CDR1 SGHTA, CDR2 FQGNSA. The CDR3 nucleotides read TGTGCCAGCAGCGGGCCCGGGACAGGGGGAGAGACCCAGTACTTC. Residues: CASSGPGTGGETQYF.

This clone has only a few counts. This chain joins TRBV28 and TRBJ2-7, with 7 bases aligning to TRBD1. Germline lookup yields CDR1 MDHEN and CDR2 SYDVKM. The CDR3 has 14 amino acids. V gave up 3 bases and J gave up 5 bases; unmatched junction bases: 7. The DNA of the CDR3 is TGTGCCAGCAGTTTGTCCCAGGGGGTCCACGAGCAGTACTTC. Encoded protein: CASSLSQGVHEQYF.

The rearrangement joins TRBV7-6 to TRBJ2-5; D is possibly TRBD2 (5 bases). CDR1 and CDR2 from the germline V gene are SGHVS and FNYEAQ. The germline V and J ends were trimmed by 5 bases and 2 bases, with 15 bases remaining between them. The CDR3 runs 15 residues. The DNA for the CDR3 is TGTGCCAGCAGCGGTAACGTAGCGAGGCAAGAGACCCAGTACTTC. Protein sequence: CASSGNVARQETQYF.

The chain recombines TRBV5-1 with TRBJ1-1; 7 positions agree with TRBD1. The CDR3 runs to 15 residues. CDR1 SGHRS and CDR2 YFSETQ come from the germline V gene. V lost 2 bases and J lost 7; bases outside the gene matches: 11. CDR3 coding DNA: TGCGCCAGCAGCTTTATACTCGGGCAGGGGGGTGAAGCTTTCTTT. Amino acids: CASSFILGQGGEAFF.